The T cell receptor beta chain under discussion was sequenced for a study of OX40 agonist ivuxolimab in advanced cancers. Study overall: Ivuxolimab was administered intravenously to patients at 0.01 to 10 mg/kg every 2 weeks. General observations from the study: Expanded clones were, on average, more numerous among CD8+ T cells than CD4+.

Looked up from germline, CDR1 is SGHRS and CDR2 is YFSETQ. With 3 bases clipped from V and 2 bases from J, the junction kept 10 bases outside the gene matches. The CDR3 consists of 17 residues. Remarks on this clone: Its specificity is unknown.

Libraries were prepared by immunoSEQ multiplex PCR; TCRdb keeps only in-frame clonotypes and omits some of them. This table has about 36,000 clones, 78% appearing once. This TCR derives from an adult with an advanced solid tumor such as melanoma, head and neck, liver or kidney cancer. Sequencing was performed on CD4+ or CD8+ T cells sorted from blood, taken in a trial of the OX40 agonist ivuxolimab. The rearrangement joins TRBV5-1 to TRBJ2-5, with TRBD1 matching 10 bases. The CDR3 region is CASSSTGTGVGQETQYF. CDR3 sequence (DNA): TGCGCCAGCAGCTCTACCGGGACAGGGGTGGGGCAAGAGACCCAGTACTTC.